The TCR beta chain under discussion was sequenced for a study of blood T cells in healthy people across ages. Notes on the study in general: Donor CMV infection status was unknown, possibly confounding age-related changes in expanded clonotypes. Higher diversity, along with more naive CD4+ cells, distinguished long-lived donors from aged donors.

Combining a sample-barcoded 5' primer with a J-beta primer mix, a second PCR ran for about 6 to 11 cycles. TCRdb called the 5' RACE reads again in MiXCR, with one record for every CDR3 protein. The sample carries roughly 1.4 million distinct CDR3 sequences, roughly 64% recorded once. Researchers collected roughly 9.8 milliliters of peripheral blood from every single donor. Isolation yielded PBMCs, at least 6.5 million per sample, in every case. The V and J ends lost 2 bases and 6 bases respectively, with 12 bases between them. The CDR3 runs to 14 residues. Notes on this clonotype: What it recognizes is unknown.

This chain uses TRBV12-3 or TRBV12-4 with TRBJ2-3, with D perhaps TRBD2 (6 bases). This receptor was taken from a man aged 18 to 29 in good health. Sequenced sample: blood. CDR3 nucleotide sequence: TGTGCCAGCAGTTTACGGCTAGCGTCGGATACGCAGTATTTT. Its translation: CASSLRLASDTQYF.